This TCR beta chain was identified in a study of T cell responses to AZD1222 COVID-19 vaccine (dated by TCRdb to the early 2020s). Regarding the research as a whole: A total of just over 230 trial participants underwent TCR sequencing, of whom about 200 had received two doses of AZD1222 and around 26 had received two doses of the MenACWY control vaccine. Trial participants were enrolled by age into subgroups of 18-55, 56-69 and 70-plus years, and approximately 150, 30 and 60 TCR-sequenced participants, respectively, were included in these subgroups.

According to the study, the label for this sample's time point signals: baseline before first vaccination. The treatment or condition tag for this specimen amounts to: meningococcal conjugate vaccine given as trial control. Vaccinee samples were obtained from the UK trials COV001 and COV002, which included a single-blind randomized controlled phase 2/3 trial of AZD1222 (ChAdOx1 nCoV-19) in healthy adults. Trial participant PBMC samples were collected at day 0 and day 28 after the second dose for TCRbeta chain sequencing. The CDR3 regions of human TCRbeta chains were analyzed by immunosequencing. As for the original processing: TCRs in the repertoires were matched against a reference library of SARS-CoV-2-specific TCRs that had been generated with the MIRA antigen-specificity platform. Breadth was defined as the fraction of unique TCRs that were SARS-CoV-2-associated, and depth was defined as the fraction of total T cells that were SARS-CoV-2-associated. Using the MIRA data, each spike-specific TCR was assigned both to the spike region to which the TCR was reactive and to a CD4 or CD8 class. Log10-transformed breadth and depth values were compared by one-way ANOVA with Sidak's multiple comparisons tests. This is the immuneACCESS table as TCRdb keeps it, with only in-frame sequences that have V and J called. A part of the clones is gone; compared with another copy, unresolved V genes explain less than half, and the rest is unexplained. The DNA gave D and trimming, while V, J and clone size come from that table. A total of about 190,000 clones appear in this sample, about 90% of them only once. The ten largest account for about 3% of the sample.

General study outcomes and caveats: Reportedly, almost half of the unique spike-specific TCRs recognized epitopes lying outside the regions that are mutated in the B.1.351 and B.1.1.7 variants. CD4 TCRs associated with the vaccine covered the entire spike protein, and the dominant responses were in regions 160-218 and 743-854. After two AZD1222 doses, spike-specific TCR breadth and depth were significantly higher than at day 0 and than in MenACWY recipients. In the small 56-69-year group, the increase in depth fell short of significance, most likely because of low power. Participants were mostly white British, with more females than males. The authors suggested clonal diversity may have been underestimated. Because no day 14 peak-response samples were available, the repertoires could be characterized only after the peak T cell response. Only five to seven AZD1222 recipients were SARS-CoV-2 seropositive at baseline, limiting conclusions about previously exposed vaccinees.

Worth noting for this clone: What this receptor recognizes is not known. No much larger clonotype is one base removed from it; base qualities were not supplied.

There are 14 amino acids in the CDR3, from cysteine to phenylalanine inclusive. The read is trimmed to its CDR3 DNA, 42 bases read in frame from base 1. The germline V gene provides CDR1 SGHTS and CDR2 YDEGEE. V and J lose 0 bases and 3 bases, and a span of 10 bases separates them. The V and J segments used are TRBV5-8 and TRBJ2-7; the D gene cannot be named for sure. This TCR was sampled from an adult in good health. The input for sequencing was peripheral blood, taken on day 0 of MenACWY control vaccination. The DNA sequence is given as TGTGCCAGCAGCTTGGAGTGGGGAAACTACGAGCAGTACTTC. The resulting protein is CASSLEWGNYEQYF.